The 29 T cell receptor beta chains below all came from one sample that was sequenced in a study of blood T cells in healthy people across ages. PCR was performed a second time for about 6 to 12 cycles using a sample-barcoded 5' primer and a J-beta primer mix. In TCRdb, the 5' RACE reads were re-called with MiXCR into one record per CDR3 protein. Of more than 1,400,000 distinct CDR3 sequences listed, roughly 40% are singletons. The source material was blood. The receptor source for this set is a woman aged 18-29 years in good health.

In its sample, this clonotype was seen a few times. J is TRBJ2-3 and V is TRBV7-2; no firm D call. The CDR3 extends over 15 amino acids. Germline assignment: CDR1 SGHTA and CDR2 FQGNSA. V was clipped by 4 bases and J by 3 bases, with 14 bases between them. CDR3 region: CASSSPTIATDTQYF. CDR3 nucleotides: TGTGCCAGCAGCTCGCCCACCATAGCTACAGATACGCAGTATTTT.

The V and J genes are TRBV6-1 and TRBJ1-4; 9 positions agree with TRBD1. Germline CDR1 is MNHNS and CDR2 is SASEGT. This CDR3 region has 16 residues. The ends lost 4 bases at V and 5 bases at J; junction bases unmatched: 8. The CDR3 spells CASSAGTGTGNEKLFF. The CDR3 DNA sequence: TGTGCCAGCAGTGCTGGGACCGGGACAGGGAATGAAAAACTGTTTTTT.

This clonotype has just a few counts. V gene TRBV18 combines with J gene TRBJ2-7, with 7 nucleotides matching TRBD2. V shed 3 bases and J 2 bases; nucleotides not matched to a gene: 7. The germline gives CDR1 KGHSH, CDR2 LQKENI. There are 15 residues in the CDR3. CDR3 DNA: TGTGCCAGCTCACCGGTTTCTAGCGGCGCCTACGAGCAGTACTTC. This encodes CASSPVSSGAYEQYF.

The chain joins TRBV9 to TRBJ2-3; D is ambiguous. The germline CDR1 and CDR2 sequences are SGDLS and YYNGEE. The V end was cut by 4 bases, the J end by 4 bases, with 13 bases between. This CDR3 comprises 14 residues. The CDR3 is CASSPKGLSDTQYF. The CDR3 bases are TGTGCCAGCAGCCCCAAGGGTTTGTCAGATACGCAGTATTTT.

This clonotype came up a few times. For the CDR3, the DNA is TGCGCCAGCAGCGTAACTACAGGGGGCGATGGCTACACCTTC. Translating it yields CASSVTTGGDGYTF. The chain has TRBV5-1 and TRBJ1-2; 9 bases agree with TRBD1. The trim removed 4 bases at V and 6 bases at J, leaving 7 bases unmatched. Germline-derived CDR1 and CDR2 are SGHRS and YFSETQ. The length of the CDR3 is 14 residues.

The rearrangement links TRBV5-1 to TRBJ2-1, with 7 bases identical to TRBD1. CDR1 and CDR2 (germline): SGHRS, YFSETQ. Trimming removed 3 bases from V and 2 bases from J; junction bases left unmatched: 11. The CDR3 is 17 amino acids. CDR3 sequence (DNA): TGCGCCAGCAGCTCCGGACAGGCGGCAAGCCCCTACAATGAGCAGTTCTTC. This translates into CASSSGQAASPYNEQFF.

This sequence joins TRBV24-1 and TRBJ2-1; D not resolved. The germline CDR1 and CDR2 sequences are KGHDR and SFDVKD. This CDR3 spans 12 amino acids. V was clipped by 4 bases and J by 5 bases, with 5 bases between them. The CDR3 region has the DNA TGTGCCACCAGTGACTTCAACAATGAGCAGTTCTTC. Amino acid sequence: CATSDFNNEQFF.

There are a few counts of this clonotype. A much bigger clone sits one base away, suggesting this may be a read error. The J gene is TRBJ2-7, the V gene TRBV12-3 or TRBV12-4; the D is unclear. This CDR3 has 11 amino acids. V shed 7 bases and J shed 2 bases, with 6 bases lying between them. CDR3 amino acids: CASTRAYEQYF. In nucleotides, the CDR3 is TGTGCCAGCACCCGGGCCTACGAGCAGTACTTC.

The rearrangement links TRBV6-2 or TRBV6-3 to TRBJ1-1; D gene unclear. This CDR3 is 14 amino acids long. The V gene's germline CDR1 is MNHEY and CDR2 SVGEGT. The ends were cut back, 5 bases at V and 1 base at J, with 11 bases in the middle. The CDR3 loop reads CASSNLRENTEAFF. As DNA, the CDR3 is TGTGCCAGCAGTAATTTACGTGAGAACACTGAAGCTTTCTTT.

The gene calls are TRBV7-9 and TRBJ2-3; unclear D gene. Per the germline V gene, CDR1 is SEHNR and CDR2 is FQNEAQ (reference sequence). The ends were cut back, 4 bases at V and 0 bases at J, with 11 bases in the middle. This CDR3 is built from 15 residues. Here the CDR3 reads CASSCSETSTDTQYF. Written as DNA, the CDR3 is TGTGCCAGCAGCTGTTCAGAGACTAGCACAGATACGCAGTATTTT.

This clonotype was seen only a few times. This chain uses TRBV12-3 or TRBV12-4 with TRBJ1-5; TRBD1 is a possible D gene (5 bases). The CDR3 length is 13 residues. Trimming stripped 6 bases from V and 7 bases from J, with 13 bases between. The CDR3 region is CASRGLPGQPQHF. In DNA form, the CDR3 reads TGTGCCAGCAGGGGACTTCCTGGGCAGCCCCAGCATTTT.

In this sample, this clonotype turned up a few times. The V gene is TRBV28, the J gene TRBJ1-2; TRBD1 aligns across 9 bases. Per germline, CDR1 MDHEN and CDR2 SYDVKM. This CDR3 comprises 13 residues. The J segment lost 8 bases and the V segment lost 5 bases, leaving 6 bases of the junction unmatched. CDR3 in amino acids: CASSRGTGNGYTF. The DNA of the CDR3 is TGTGCCAGCAGTCGAGGGACAGGGAACGGCTACACCTTC.

This clonotype was picked up a small number of times. This rearrangement joins TRBV12-3 or TRBV12-4 to TRBJ2-4; the match to TRBD2 covers 14 bases. There are 15 residues in the CDR3. V was pared by 6 bases and J by 9 bases, with 7 bases of the junction left unmatched. CDR3 sequence: CASSSTSGRVGIQYF. Here the CDR3 DNA reads TGTGCCAGCAGCTCGACTAGCGGGAGGGTCGGCATTCAGTACTTC.

This clonotype showed up just a few times. This chain uses TRBV28 with TRBJ2-7; 9 bases are a match to TRBD1. J gave up 1 base and V 8 bases, and 9 bases lay outside the gene matches. The CDR3 contains 15 residues. Germline V gene data show CDR1 as MDHEN and CDR2 as SYDVKM. CDR3 nucleotide sequence: TGTGCCAGCCTCCTTCGGGGGACAGGGTCCTACGAGCAGTACTTC. This codes for CASLLRGTGSYEQYF.

In its sample, this clonotype was seen a few times. The rearrangement uses TRBV27 and TRBJ2-3, with 8 nucleotides matching TRBD2. Germline CDR1 MNHEY, CDR2 SMNVEV (reference sequence). J was trimmed by 0 bases and V by 10 bases; bases with no gene match: 9. The CDR3 sequence is 15 residues long. CDR3 loop: CATLPASGSTDTQYF. The CDR3 DNA follows: TGTGCCACCCTTCCGGCTAGCGGGAGCACAGATACGCAGTATTTT.

This chain uses TRBV20-1 with TRBJ2-7, with TRBD1 matching over 7 bases. The end of the DNA is better explained by TRBJ2-5, so the J call may be wrong. Germline CDR1 and CDR2: DFQATT and SNEGSKA (reference sequence). The length of the CDR3 is 13 residues. CDR3 coding DNA: TGCAGTGCTTATCAGCAGGGGGTAGAGACCCAGTACTTC. This codes for CSAYQQGVETQYF.

The gene calls are TRBV5-1 and TRBJ1-5; 8 bases match TRBD1. Looked up from germline, CDR1 is SGHRS and CDR2 is YFSETQ. CDR3 length: 14 amino acids. V gave up 8 bases and J gave up 1 base; unmatched junction bases: 5. The CDR3 is CARDRQGSNQPQHF. As DNA, the CDR3 is TGCGCCAGAGACCGACAGGGGAGCAATCAGCCCCAGCATTTT.

As to this clonotype: The CDR3 ends on some other residue instead of the conserved phenylalanine or tryptophan, so this is likely a read error. This rearrangement joins TRBV5-1 to TRBJ2-7; TRBD1 or TRBD2 may be the D gene (5 bases each). CDR3 size: 16 residues. Trimming took 6 bases from V and 1 from J, leaving 20 bases between them. Germline V lookup: CDR1 SGHRS, CDR2 YFSETQ. The CDR3 sequence: CASTTGGGEVSYEQYL. DNA of the CDR3: TGCGCCAGCACTACTGGTGGGGGAGAGGTATCCTACGAGCAGTACCTC.

This clonotype has more than one count but fewer than ten. No DNA is shown, since the ends of the CDR3 on it are uncertain; the CDR3 is the one TCRdb lists. The chain combines TRBV27 with TRBJ1-1; the D call in the table, TRBD1, was not verified against the DNA. CDR1 is MNHEY and CDR2 is SMNVEV in the germline V gene (reference sequence). The CDR3 length is 15 residues, termini included. The CDR3 loop reads CASSSSGTVNTEAFF.

The V call is TRBV6-5, the J call TRBJ2-1; 7 nucleotides agree with TRBD1. V shed 0 bases, J shed 3 bases, and the junction held 5 bases outside the gene matches. CDR1 MNHEY and CDR2 SVGAGI come from the germline V gene. The CDR3 is 16 residues long. This CDR3 is CASSYSRRTGYNEQFF. DNA of the CDR3: TGTGCCAGCAGTTACTCGAGACGGACAGGCTACAATGAGCAGTTCTTC.

This clonotype has more than one count but fewer than ten. The CDR3 region is CSVEISDRAYEQYF. The CDR3 nucleotides read TGCAGCGTTGAAATAAGTGACAGGGCCTACGAGCAGTACTTC. V and J are TRBV29-1 and TRBJ2-7, with 7 bases aligning to TRBD1. The CDR3 covers 14 residues. CDR1 is SQVTM and CDR2 is ANQGSEA in the germline V gene. Trimming took 2 bases from V and 2 from J; bases not matched to a gene: 6.

This chain links TRBV3-1 with TRBJ1-5; D remains ambiguous. The CDR3 loop spans 13 amino acids. In germline, CDR1 is LGHDT, CDR2 YNNKEL (reference sequence). V was cut by 3 bases and J by 6 bases, with 9 bases left in between. Here the CDR3 DNA reads TGTGCCAGCAGCCATGGGAGTCGTCAGCCCCAGCATTTT. This sequence encodes CASSHGSRQPQHF.

V gene TRBV29-1 combines with J gene TRBJ2-7, with D hard to call. Germline V gene lookup returns CDR1 SQVTM and CDR2 ANQGSEA. This CDR3 is built from 15 residues. V lost 2 bases and J lost 0, with 14 bases in between. The CDR3 DNA sequence: TGCAGCGTTGAATCCAAGCGAAGGGACTCCTACGAGCAGTACTTC. Translated, it gives CSVESKRRDSYEQYF.

About this clonotype itself: Germline is not matched at one junction end, which may reflect a read error. The chain employs TRBV27 and TRBJ1-6; D gene unclear. CDR1 is MNHEY, CDR2 SMNVEV, per germline (reference sequence). The CDR3 runs to 15 residues. The CDR3 loop reads CGSKVGSSYNSPLHF. The CDR3 nucleotides read TGTGGCAGCAAGGTGGGCAGCTCCTATAATTCACCCCTCCACTTT.

This clonotype was observed many times. V usage is TRBV7-2 and J usage is TRBJ2-7; D is unclear. In germline, CDR1 is SGHTA, CDR2 FQGNSA. This CDR3 comprises 11 residues. V lost 3 bases and J 3 bases, leaving 3 bases between the germline ends. The CDR3 nucleotides are TGTGCCAGCAGCTTCCACTACGAGCAGTACTTC. Its translation is CASSFHYEQYF.

The chain is built from TRBV20-1 and TRBJ2-3, with TRBD2 as a possible D gene (5 bases). Germline lookup yields CDR1 DFQATT and CDR2 SNEGSKA (reference sequence). The CDR3 is 14 amino acids. CDR3 DNA sequence: TGCATGGCGCCCCGTTTAGGACTCACAGATACGCAGTATTTT. Translating gives CMAPRLGLTDTQYF.

The rearrangement joins TRBV25-1 to TRBJ1-2; 8 bases are a match to TRBD1. This CDR3 contains 15 residues. CDR1 is MGHDK, CDR2 SYGVNS, per germline. Unmatched junction bases numbered 8, after V lost 4 bases and J lost 4 bases. The CDR3 loop reads CASSGGLGTGYGYTF. CDR3 nucleotides: TGTGCCAGCAGTGGTGGACTGGGGACAGGCTATGGCTACACCTTC.

The chain joins TRBV29-1 to TRBJ2-5; D is unclear. The CDR3 is 12 residues long. The germline V gene encodes CDR1 SQVTM and CDR2 ANQGSEA. V was cut by 4 bases and J by 0 bases, with 6 bases left in between. The CDR3 DNA reads TGCAGCGTTGTACCGAACCAAGAGACCCAGTACTTC. This gives the protein CSVVPNQETQYF. Using reference TRBV29-1 and TRBJ2-5 for the parts outside the CDR3, the full variable domain is SAVISQKPSRDICQRGTSLTIQCQVDSQVTMMFWYRQQPGQSLTLIATANQGSEATYESGFVIDKFPISRPNLTFSTLTVSNMSPEDSSIYLCSVVPNQETQYFGPGTRLLVL.

This clonotype was recorded once. The chain joins TRBV14 to TRBJ1-2, with D unclear. The CDR3 sequence is 13 residues long. Germline V gives CDR1 SGHDN, CDR2 FVKESK. V was clipped by 1 base and J by 3 bases, with 6 bases between them. The CDR3 spells CASSQAVYYGYTF. The DNA of the CDR3 is TGTGCCAGCAGCCAAGCAGTTTACTATGGCTACACCTTC.